Listed below are T cell receptor beta chains from one sample, sequenced in a study of human T cells and chemical hapten exposure. TCRdb used MiXCR to reprocess the 5' RACE reads, holding one entry per CDR3 protein. This table has about 120,000 distinct CDR3 sequences, roughly 18% appearing once. These receptors were collected from a human donor in good health. The CDR3 runs from the conserved cysteine through the conserved F or W. Fields, in order: CDR3 protein, CDR3 DNA, clone size, D gene, V gene, J gene, CDR3 length. D genes are given only for firm matches. Not all rows give a size; the values are once, few, many and, for expanded clones, a class.

CAIRGQGAAYEQYF	TGTGCCATCAGGGGACAGGGTGCTGCCTACGAGCAGTACTTC	few	TRBD1	TRBV10-3	TRBJ2-7	14
CASSDFGQYEQYF	TGTGCCAGCAGTGATTTTGGACAGTACGAGCAGTACTTC	few	NA	TRBV2	TRBJ2-7	13
CSVDSGGGSNEQFF	TGCAGCGTTGATTCGGGGGGGGGAAGCAATGAGCAGTTCTTC	NA	TRBD2	TRBV29-1	TRBJ2-1	14
CASSGTDYEQYF	TGCGCCAGCAGTGGGACAGACTACGAGCAGTACTTC	NA	TRBD1	TRBV5-1	TRBJ2-7	12
CASSFQGAPNTGELFF	TGCGCCAGCAGCTTCCAGGGGGCGCCTAACACCGGGGAGCTGTTTTTT	few	TRBD1	TRBV5-1	TRBJ2-2	16
CASSPRGAGGTDTQYF	TGTGCCAGCAGCCCCCGAGGAGCGGGAGGAACAGATACGCAGTATTTT	NA	TRBD2	TRBV13	TRBJ2-3	16
CASSVATGNEAFF	TGTGCCAGCAGCGTAGCTACCGGGAATGAAGCTTTCTTT	few	NA	TRBV9	TRBJ1-1	13
CSARDREQGLGETQYF	TGCAGTGCTAGAGATCGAGAACAGGGATTGGGAGAGACCCAGTACTTC	NA	NA	TRBV20-1	TRBJ2-5	16
CASSSELAGGPKDEQFF	TGTGCCAGTAGTTCAGAACTAGCGGGAGGGCCCAAGGATGAGCAGTTCTTC	few	TRBD2	TRBV19	TRBJ2-1	17
CSARDLKTSRFSYEQYF	TGCAGTGCTAGAGATTTAAAGACTAGCCGTTTCTCCTACGAGCAGTACTTC	few	TRBD2	TRBV20-1	TRBJ2-7	17
CASSRVSTDTQYF	TGTGCCAGCAGCCGCGTTAGCACAGATACGCAGTATTTT	NA	NA	TRBV7-9	TRBJ2-3	13
CASSQGLEGTDTQYF	TGTGCCAGCAGCCAAGGACTAGAAGGCACAGATACGCAGTATTTT	few	NA	TRBV4-2	TRBJ2-3	15
CASSYEVDYGYTF	TGCGCCAGCAGCTACGAGGTCGACTATGGCTACACCTTC	few	NA	TRBV5-1	TRBJ1-2	13
CATSDLSTGGGNEQFF	TGTGCCACCAGTGATTTGTCCACGGGGGGGGGCAATGAGCAGTTCTTC	NA	TRBD2	TRBV24-1	TRBJ2-1	16
CAWVDTGSTDTQYF	TGTGCCTGGGTCGACACGGGGAGCACAGATACGCAGTATTTT	few	NA	TRBV30	TRBJ2-3	14
CASSEVRGRAETQYF	TGTGCCAGCAGTGAAGTCCGCGGGAGGGCCGAAACGCAGTATTTT	NA	TRBD2	TRBV2	TRBJ2-3	15
CASPGRGMNTEAFF	TGTGCCAGTCCAGGGAGGGGCATGAACACTGAAGCTTTCTTT	NA	NA	TRBV2	TRBJ1-1	14
CASSSTGSVYGYTF	TGTGCCAGCAGCTCGACAGGGTCTGTCTATGGCTACACCTTC	NA	TRBD1	TRBV7-9	TRBJ1-2	14
CSAGTWPYEQYF	TGCAGTGCTGGGACATGGCCCTACGAGCAGTACTTC	NA	NA	TRBV20-1	TRBJ2-7	12
CASSQDAFRDSDNQPQHF	TGCGCCAGCAGCCAAGATGCGTTCCGGGATAGCGATAATCAGCCCCAGCATTTT	NA	NA	TRBV4-1	TRBJ1-5	18
CASSPPGGSYGYTF	TGTGCCAGCAGTCCCCCGGGAGGATCCTATGGCTACACCTTC	NA	NA	TRBV7-2	TRBJ1-2	14
CASSLLGPGNTIYF	TGTGCCAGCAGCCTGCTGGGGCCTGGAAACACCATATATTTT	NA	NA	TRBV11-2	TRBJ1-3	14
CASSRLRAGYSGNTIYF	TGTGCCAGCAGCCGCCTCCGGGCAGGATACTCTGGAAACACCATATATTTT	NA	NA	TRBV3-1	TRBJ1-3	17
CASSLAGAGQTDYGYTF	TGTGCCAGCAGCTTAGCAGGCGCAGGGCAGACGGACTATGGCTACACCTTC	few	NA	TRBV11-2	TRBJ1-2	17
CASSFRGSGRGNEQFF	TGTGCCAGCAGTTTTCGGGGAAGCGGGAGGGGAAATGAGCAGTTCTTC	few	TRBD2	TRBV12-3/TRBV12-4	TRBJ2-1	16
CASSSQRTGGTGYMYTEAFF	TGTGCCAGCAGCTCACAACGTACCGGGGGGACGGGATATATGTACACTGAAGCTTTCTTT	few	NA	TRBV7-9	TRBJ1-1	20
CASSSWLSLRDRVSYEQYF	TGTGCCAGCAGTTCGTGGTTGTCCCTCCGGGACAGGGTCTCCTACGAGCAGTACTTC	few	TRBD1	TRBV28	TRBJ2-7	19
CASRGAGTDHSGANVLTF	TGTGCCAGCAGAGGGGCCGGGACGGACCACTCTGGGGCCAACGTCCTGACTTTC	NA	NA	TRBV2	TRBJ2-6	18
CSARVPGGYTF	TGCAGTGCTAGAGTACCAGGGGGCTACACCTTC	few	NA	TRBV20-1	TRBJ1-2	11
CASSSYSLAGVSEQFF	TGTGCCAGCAGCTCCTACAGCCTAGCGGGAGTTAGTGAGCAGTTCTTC	few	TRBD2	TRBV7-2	TRBJ2-1	16
CASRGEPVYEQYF	TGTGCCTCCCGGGGGGAACCCGTCTACGAGCAGTACTTC	NA	TRBD2	TRBV28	TRBJ2-7	13